These 24 T cell receptor beta chains share one sample of origin, sequenced in a study of Graves' ophthalmopathy and Graves' hyperthyroidism. RNA transcripts were the template, and TCR beta CDR3 regions were amplified from them. The library came from an HTBI-primed first-round RT-PCR and a second-round multiplex PCR. Each CDR3 protein is one row after TCRdb ran MiXCR on the multiplex PCR reads. The repertoire holds 200,000 to 300,000 distinct CDR3 sequences, with around 45% as singletons. The sequenced sample was peripheral blood. Source of these receptors: an adult man with Graves' ophthalmopathy.

This chain joins TRBV2 and TRBJ1-4; D is possibly TRBD1 (5 bases). V lost 6 bases and J 8 bases, leaving 16 bases between the germline ends. Germline V gene lookup returns CDR1 SNHLY and CDR2 FYNNEI. The CDR3 sequence is 14 residues long. CDR3 sequence reads: CASRGTPGREKLFF. The CDR3 bases are TGTGCCAGCAGGGGGACTCCGGGAAGAGAAAAACTGTTTTTT.

The V and J genes are TRBV2 and TRBJ2-2; perhaps TRBD2 as D (6 bases). Per the germline V gene, CDR1 is SNHLY and CDR2 is FYNNEI. The CDR3 has 14 residues. The ends were cut back, 10 bases at V and 3 bases at J, with 15 bases in the middle. The CDR3 sequence: CATEAGSDTGELFF. For the CDR3, the DNA is TGTGCCACCGAAGCGGGTTCCGACACCGGGGAGCTGTTTTTT. The variable domain in full, with the rest retrieved from reference TRBV2 and TRBJ2-2, is EPEVTQTPSHQVTQMGQEVILRCVPISNHLYFYWYRQILGQKVEFLVSFYNNEISEKSEIFDDQFSVERPDGSNFTLKIRSTKLEDSAMYFCATEAGSDTGELFFGEGSRLTVL.

This clonotype was detected ten times or more. The chain has TRBV10-3 and TRBJ1-5; weak D call: TRBD1 (6 bases). The length of the CDR3 is 14 residues. Trimming cost V 6 bases and J 11 bases, with 20 bases left between them. Germline V gene lookup returns CDR1 ENHRY and CDR2 SYGVKD. The CDR3, as DNA: TGTGCCATCAGGGCTTCGGGGACAAGAGGGGCCCAGCATTTT. Protein product: CAIRASGTRGAQHF.

The chain joins TRBV7-3 to TRBJ1-2, with TRBD1 identical over 8 bases. The V gene's germline CDR1 is SGHTA and CDR2 FQGTGA. The CDR3 has 13 residues. V shed 5 bases and J 5 bases; nucleotides not matched to a gene: 4. The CDR3 DNA is TGTGCCAGCAGCACCGGACAGGGTTATGGCTACACCTTC. It yields the protein CASSTGQGYGYTF.

The chain links TRBV25-1 to TRBJ1-2; 10 bases fit TRBD1. This CDR3 has 14 residues. Germline V gene data show CDR1 as MGHDK and CDR2 as SYGVNS. The V gene end was trimmed by 4 bases and the J gene end by 8 bases; junction bases not matched to a gene: 7. Here the CDR3 reads CASSVGTGASGYTF. As DNA, the CDR3 is TGTGCCAGCAGTGTGGGGACAGGGGCAAGCGGCTACACCTTC.

This chain connects TRBV7-2 to TRBJ2-5, with a tentative D call TRBD2 (6 bases). Per the germline V gene, CDR1 is SGHTA and CDR2 is FQGNSA. V was pared by 6 bases and J by 5 bases, with 13 bases between. This CDR3 is built from 13 residues. Written as DNA, the CDR3 is TGTGCCAGCAGGATGGAGGGGTATGAGACCCAGTACTTC. Translating gives CASRMEGYETQYF.

This clonotype has only one observation. This sequence joins TRBV5-8 and TRBJ2-2; 7 bases agree with TRBD2. The CDR3 covers 16 residues. V gave up 0 bases and J gave up 2 bases; unmatched junction bases: 4. Germline lookup yields CDR1 SGHTS and CDR2 YDEGEE. The CDR3 region is CASSLGLAINTGELFF. The CDR3 DNA follows: TGTGCCAGCAGCTTGGGACTAGCAATCAACACCGGGGAGCTGTTTTTT.

This clonotype was counted between two and nine times. This chain uses TRBV12-3 or TRBV12-4 with TRBJ1-5, with 10 positions matching TRBD1. Unmatched junction bases numbered 4, after V lost 6 bases and J lost 5 bases. CDR3 length equals 14 residues. The CDR3 sequence is CASSPGQGYQPQHF. Here the CDR3 DNA reads TGTGCCAGCAGCCCGGGACAGGGGTATCAGCCCCAGCATTTT.

This clonotype occurred a few times. The V gene is TRBV9, the J gene TRBJ1-6; TRBD1 is a possible D gene (5 bases). The germline gives CDR1 SGDLS, CDR2 YYNGEE. CDR3 length: 14 amino acids. Trimming took off 7 bases at V and 6 bases at J, with 14 bases between the two ends. CDR3 sequence: CASSPPTANSPLHF. In DNA form, the CDR3 reads TGTGCCAGCTCACCACCGACAGCTAATTCACCCCTCCACTTT.

Turning to this clonotype: At one end, the junction sequence differs from germline, possibly due to a read error. The chain recombines TRBV7-7 with TRBJ2-7; 7 bases line up with TRBD2. Germline values: CDR1 SSHAT, CDR2 FNYEAQ (reference sequence). The CDR3 length is 14 residues. CDR3 in amino acids: CASSFRASGHEQYF. DNA for the CDR3: TGTGCTAGCAGTTTCCGGGCTAGCGGCCACGAGCAGTACTTC.

The chain's CDR3 is CASSLDSGNYGYTF. In DNA, the CDR3 is TGCGCCAGCAGCTTGGACTCGGGAAACTATGGCTACACCTTC. V and J are TRBV5-1 and TRBJ1-2; D ambiguous. Germline assignment: CDR1 SGHRS and CDR2 YFSETQ. Trimming shortened V by 0 bases and J by 2 bases, and 8 bases separated the two germline ends. CDR3 length: 14 residues.

The CDR3 protein is CAISESLIRDTNTEAFF. DNA of the CDR3: TGTGCCATCAGTGAGTCCCTAATTCGGGACACGAACACTGAAGCTTTCTTT. The rearrangement joins TRBV10-3 to TRBJ1-1; a weak D match, TRBD1 (6 bases). CDR1 ENHRY and CDR2 SYGVKD come from the germline V gene. The CDR3 sequence is 17 residues long. The V gene lost 0 bases and the J gene lost 1 base, with 15 bases spanning the gap.

J is TRBJ1-2 and V is TRBV10-2; 11 bases fit TRBD1. The J segment lost 5 bases and the V segment lost 0 bases, leaving 2 bases of the junction unmatched. The CDR3 has 15 residues. CDR1 and CDR2 (germline): WSHSY, SAAADI. The CDR3 spells CASSESGDRGYGYTF. The CDR3 DNA reads as TGCGCCAGCAGTGAGTCAGGGGACAGGGGGTATGGCTACACCTTC.

There are a few counts of this clonotype. This chain links TRBV4-3 with TRBJ1-1; no firm D call. There are 14 residues in the CDR3. Germline CDR1 reads LGHNA; CDR2 reads YSLEER. The V end lost 5 bases, the J end lost 0 bases, and 10 bases lay between the germline ends. The CDR3, as DNA: TGCGCCAGCAGCAAGTACGTCCTGAACACTGAAGCTTTCTTT. Its translation is CASSKYVLNTEAFF.

The V call is TRBV19, the J call TRBJ1-2; D perhaps matches TRBD1 (5 bases). The length of the CDR3 is 16 residues. Trimming pared 5 bases from V and 7 bases from J, leaving 23 bases between. CDR1 LNHDA and CDR2 SQIVND come from the germline V gene (reference sequence). The DNA of the CDR3 is TGTGCCAGTAGTTTTTCGGCAGGGTACTATAATGGTGGCTACACCTTC. It specifies CASSFSAGYYNGGYTF.

The V call is TRBV6-5, the J call TRBJ1-5; D is unclear. Trimming pared 6 bases from V and 5 bases from J, leaving 14 bases between. The CDR3 has 14 residues. CDR1 MNHEY and CDR2 SVGAGI come from the germline V gene. Here the CDR3 DNA reads TGTGCCAGCAGCCCCATCGGCCCCGATCAGCCCCAGCATTTT. Translating gives CASSPIGPDQPQHF.

The chain joins TRBV12-3 or TRBV12-4 to TRBJ2-5; D not resolved. CDR3 length: 13 amino acids. Trimming took off 6 bases at V and 0 bases at J, with 8 bases between the two ends. The CDR3 DNA follows: TGTGCCAGCAGCCCGAGGAACCAAGAGACCCAGTACTTC. As protein: CASSPRNQETQYF.

This clonotype was seen a few times. The V gene is TRBV7-2, the J gene TRBJ1-2; perhaps TRBD1 as D (5 bases). The V gene's germline CDR1 is SGHTA and CDR2 FQGNSA. The V end lost 0 bases, the J end lost 7 bases, and 12 bases lay between the germline ends. The length of the CDR3 is 14 residues. The CDR3 loop is CASSLAVQGAGYTF. In DNA, the CDR3 is TGTGCCAGCAGCTTAGCGGTTCAGGGTGCTGGCTACACCTTC.

This sequence joins TRBV28 and TRBJ1-4, with D maybe TRBD1 (5 bases). There are 13 residues in the CDR3. V was shortened by 5 bases and J by 5 bases, with 9 bases between the two germline ends. CDR1 and CDR2 from the germline V gene are MDHEN and SYDVKM. The CDR3 nucleotides are TGTGCCAGCAGTGACGGGGCAAATGAAAAACTGTTTTTT. Translation gives CASSDGANEKLFF.

The chain joins TRBV6-5 to TRBJ2-6; D perhaps matches TRBD2 (5 bases). This CDR3 comprises 13 residues. With 8 bases removed from V and 0 bases from J, the gap between germline ends came to 5 bases. CDR1 and CDR2 (germline): MNHEY, SVGAGI. CDR3 residues: CASRDSGANVLTF. CDR3 DNA sequence: TGTGCCAGCCGGGACTCTGGGGCCAACGTCCTGACTTTC.

This clonotype appeared a few times. The rearrangement links TRBV2 to TRBJ2-6, with TRBD1 identical over 10 bases. This CDR3 is built from 17 residues. With 5 bases clipped from V and 0 bases from J, the junction kept 4 bases outside the gene matches. Looked up from germline, CDR1 is SNHLY and CDR2 is FYNNEI. CDR3 in DNA: TGTGCCAGCAGTCGGGACAGGGGCCTCTCTGGGGCCAACGTCCTGACTTTC. It translates to CASSRDRGLSGANVLTF.

This rearrangement joins TRBV19 to TRBJ1-1; 7 bases are shared with TRBD1. The length of the CDR3 is 16 residues. Germline V gives CDR1 LNHDA, CDR2 SQIVND (reference sequence). Trimming cost V 5 bases and J 4 bases; bases outside gene matches: 13. CDR3 loop: CASSWQGVRGGTEAFF. CDR3 nucleotide sequence: TGTGCCAGTAGTTGGCAGGGGGTTCGAGGGGGCACTGAAGCTTTCTTT.

The chain carries TRBV24-1 and TRBJ1-1; the D is unclear. The germline V and J ends were trimmed by 7 bases and 0 bases, with 8 bases remaining between them. This CDR3 comprises 13 residues. CDR1 KGHDR and CDR2 SFDVKD come from the germline V gene. CDR3 in DNA: TGTGCCACCAGGCAGGCTGTGAACACTGAAGCTTTCTTT. Translated, it gives CATRQAVNTEAFF.

Of note for this clonotype: One end of the junction varies from germline; a read error may be responsible. The chain recombines TRBV10-3 with TRBJ1-6; no clear D. The germline CDR1 and CDR2 sequences are ENHRY and SYGVKD. The CDR3 loop spans 17 amino acids. The CDR3 is CASSPGLHNSYNSPLHF. The CDR3 coding sequence is TGTGCCAGCAGTCCCGGGCTGCATAACTCCTATAATTCACCCCTCCACTTT.